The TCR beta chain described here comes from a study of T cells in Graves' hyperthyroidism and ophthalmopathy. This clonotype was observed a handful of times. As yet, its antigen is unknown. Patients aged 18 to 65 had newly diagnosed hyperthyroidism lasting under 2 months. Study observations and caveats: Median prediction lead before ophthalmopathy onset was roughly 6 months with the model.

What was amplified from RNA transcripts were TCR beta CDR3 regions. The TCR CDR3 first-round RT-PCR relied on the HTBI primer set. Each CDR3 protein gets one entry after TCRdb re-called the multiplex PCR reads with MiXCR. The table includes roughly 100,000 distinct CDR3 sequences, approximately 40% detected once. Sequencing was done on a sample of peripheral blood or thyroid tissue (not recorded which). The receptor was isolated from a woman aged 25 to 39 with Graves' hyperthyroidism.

As DNA, the CDR3 is TGTGCCACCAGCAGAATAGGGGGAGGGGGCTACACCTTC. This codes for CATSRIGGGGYTF. The V and J genes are TRBV15 and TRBJ1-2, with a tentative D call TRBD1 (6 bases). V shed 2 bases and J shed 8 bases, with 12 bases lying between them. CDR1 and CDR2 (germline): LNHNV, YYDKDF (reference sequence). The CDR3 is 13 residues long. Full variable domain (outside the CDR3, taken from reference TRBV15 and TRBJ1-2): DAMVIQNPRYQVTQFGKPVTLSCSQTLNHNVMYWYQQKSSQAPKLLFHYYDKDFNNEADTPDNFQSRRPNTSFCFLDIRSPGLGDTAMYLCATSRIGGGGYTFGSGTRLTVV.